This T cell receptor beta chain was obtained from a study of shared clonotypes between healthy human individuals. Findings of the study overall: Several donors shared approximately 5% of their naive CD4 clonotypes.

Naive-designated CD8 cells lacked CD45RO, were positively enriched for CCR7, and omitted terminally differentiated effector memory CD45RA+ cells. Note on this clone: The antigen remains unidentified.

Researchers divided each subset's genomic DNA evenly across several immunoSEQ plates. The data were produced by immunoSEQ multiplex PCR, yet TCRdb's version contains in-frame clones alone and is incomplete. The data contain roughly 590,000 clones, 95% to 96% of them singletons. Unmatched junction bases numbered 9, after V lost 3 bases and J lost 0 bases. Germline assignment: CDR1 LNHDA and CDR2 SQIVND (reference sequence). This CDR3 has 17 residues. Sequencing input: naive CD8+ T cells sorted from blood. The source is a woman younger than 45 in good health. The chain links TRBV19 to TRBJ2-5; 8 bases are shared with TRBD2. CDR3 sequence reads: CASSIAVAGTYQETQYF. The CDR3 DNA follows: TGTGCCAGTAGTATTGCGGTAGCGGGGACGTACCAAGAGACCCAGTACTTC.